Shown below are 5 T cell receptor beta chains from a single sample sequenced in a study of T cell responses to AZD1222 COVID-19 vaccine. This table comes from immunoSEQ multiplex PCR, and its TCRdb copy is limited to in-frame clones, with some not included. The table has about 75,000 clones, roughly 84% seen once. The sequencing used peripheral blood, collected 28 days after the second AZD1222 dose. The receptors originated from an adult who received the AZD1222 COVID-19 vaccine.

The chain links TRBV28 to TRBJ1-3; 7 positions agree with TRBD1. V shed 3 bases, J shed 4 bases, and the junction held 9 bases outside the gene matches. The CDR3 contains 16 residues. From germline, CDR1 is MDHEN and CDR2 SYDVKM. CDR3 DNA: TGTGCCAGCAGTTTTCAAGGGTGGACAGGCGGAAACACCATATATTTT. Translated: CASSFQGWTGGNTIYF.

The chain links TRBV7-2 to TRBJ2-7, with D hard to call. The CDR3 length is 15 residues. The V gene's germline CDR1 is SGHTA and CDR2 FQGNSA. V lost 2 bases to trimming and J lost 1 base, with 12 bases between them. The CDR3 protein is CASSLKLESSYEQYF. DNA for the CDR3: TGTGCCAGCAGCTTAAAACTTGAGTCGTCCTACGAGCAGTACTTC.

V usage is TRBV30 and J usage is TRBJ1-2; no clear D gene. The length of the CDR3 is 11 residues. Germline CDR1 is GTSNPN and CDR2 is SVGIG (reference sequence). Deletions cut 4 bases from V and 8 bases from J, with 11 bases between. Written as DNA, the CDR3 is TGTGCCTGGAACACAGATGGAGGCTACACCTTC. Its protein is CAWNTDGGYTF.

The chain recombines TRBV14 with TRBJ1-1, with 8 bases fitting TRBD1. V lost 2 bases and J lost 5; bases outside the gene matches: 4. Germline lookup yields CDR1 SGHDN and CDR2 FVKESK. This CDR3 region has 14 residues. The CDR3 nucleotides read TGTGCCAGCAGCCAAATTCGGGACAGGACTGAAGCTTTCTTT. This gives the protein CASSQIRDRTEAFF. Combining the CDR3 with reference TRBV14 and TRBJ1-1 gives the whole variable domain EAGVTQFPSHSVIEKGQTVTLRCDPISGHDNLYWYRRVMGKEIKFLLHFVKESKQDESGMPNNRFLAERTGGTYSTLKVQPAELEDSGVYFCASSQIRDRTEAFFGQGTRLTVV.

CDR3 nucleotides: TGTGCCAGTAGTATAGATCAGGGACAGGGGGCAACCGGAGCTTTCTTT. This sequence encodes CASSIDQGQGATGAFF. J is TRBJ1-1 and V is TRBV19; 12 nucleotides match TRBD1. The V gene's germline CDR1 is LNHDA and CDR2 SQIVND (reference sequence). Trimming at V came to 0 bases and at J to 10 bases, leaving 9 bases not matched to a gene. This CDR3 is 16 amino acids long.